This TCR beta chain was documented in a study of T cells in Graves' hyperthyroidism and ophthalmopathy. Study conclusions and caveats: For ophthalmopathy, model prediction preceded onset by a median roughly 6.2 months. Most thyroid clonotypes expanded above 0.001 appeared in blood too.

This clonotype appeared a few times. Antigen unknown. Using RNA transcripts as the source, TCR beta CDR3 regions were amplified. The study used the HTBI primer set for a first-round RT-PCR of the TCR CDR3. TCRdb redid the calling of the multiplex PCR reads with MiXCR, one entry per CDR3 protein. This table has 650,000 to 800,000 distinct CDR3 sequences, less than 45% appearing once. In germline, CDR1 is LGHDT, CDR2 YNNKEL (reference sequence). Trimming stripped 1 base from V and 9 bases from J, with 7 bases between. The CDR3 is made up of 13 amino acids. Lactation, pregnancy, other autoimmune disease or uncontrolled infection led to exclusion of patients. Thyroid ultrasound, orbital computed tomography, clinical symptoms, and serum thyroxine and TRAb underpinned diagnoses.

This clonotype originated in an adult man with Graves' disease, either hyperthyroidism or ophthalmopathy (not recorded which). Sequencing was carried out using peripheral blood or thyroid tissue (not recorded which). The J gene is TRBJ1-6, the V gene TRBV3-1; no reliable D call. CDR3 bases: TGTGCCAGCAGCCAAGGAAGTGTTTCACCCCTCCACTTT. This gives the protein CASSQGSVSPLHF.